This TCR beta chain was sequenced for a study of long-term antiretroviral therapy in people with HIV. At survey level, the immunoSEQ assay was run in its v3.0 version. Sequencing aimed at roughly 40,000-55,000 T-cell genomes per sample. Here immunoSEQ multiplex PCR was the method, and the copy in TCRdb shows in-frame clones only, minus some. Of around 30,000 clones in the sample, 70% to 90% are singletons; the top ten hold 13%. The TCR was taken from a man aged 18-30 years with HIV. Sequenced here: unsorted PBMCs, sampled 1.1 years after starting antiretroviral therapy.

The CDR3 loop reads CASSIARTKETEAFF. CDR3 coding DNA: TGTGCCAGTAGTATAGCCAGGACCAAAGAAACTGAAGCTTTCTTT. The chain has TRBV19 and TRBJ1-1, with unresolved D. V was cut by 1 base and J by 5 bases, with 14 bases left in between. This CDR3 region has 15 residues. Germline V gene lookup returns CDR1 LNHDA and CDR2 SQIVND (reference sequence).